This passage covers 10 T cell receptor beta chains from one sample sequenced in a study of blood T cells in healthy people across ages. Next came a second PCR, run for about 6 to 12 cycles, which used a sample-barcoded 5' primer along with a J-beta primer mix. TCRdb itself ran the 5' RACE reads through MiXCR, one entry per CDR3 protein. The repertoire holds more than 1 million distinct CDR3 sequences, with less than 50% as singletons. Specimen: blood. The receptors were sampled from a woman aged 55 to 70 in good health.

This clonotype was recorded a few times. This chain uses TRBV9 with TRBJ1-5; the D gene is possibly TRBD1 (5 bases). The ends were cut back, 3 bases at V and 2 bases at J, with 15 bases in the middle. The length of the CDR3 is 16 residues. Germline V gives CDR1 SGDLS, CDR2 YYNGEE. For the CDR3, the DNA is TGTGCCAGCAGCGATGGGACGTCTCTGGGCAATCAGCCCCAGCATTTT. Amino acids: CASSDGTSLGNQPQHF.

This chain connects TRBV5-1 to TRBJ2-7; 10 bases match TRBD2. The CDR3 covers 14 residues. CDR1 and CDR2 from the germline V gene are SGHRS and YFSETQ. The J segment lost 3 bases and the V segment lost 8 bases, leaving 8 bases of the junction unmatched. In DNA, the CDR3 is TGCGCCAGTAGGACTCTAGCGGGGGACTACGAGCAGTACTTC. This encodes CASRTLAGDYEQYF.

In this sample, this clonotype turned up once. The chain uses TRBV25-1 and TRBJ2-7; D ambiguous. V was shortened by 5 bases and J by 0 bases, with 11 bases between the two germline ends. The germline V gene encodes CDR1 MGHDK and CDR2 SYGVNS. The CDR3 is 14 amino acids. CDR3 nucleotides: TGTGCCAGCAGTCCACCAAGTTACTCCTACGAGCAGTACTTC. Amino acid sequence: CASSPPSYSYEQYF.

The chain employs TRBV29-1 and TRBJ2-1, with D possibly called TRBD1 or TRBD2 (5 bases each). This CDR3 has 17 amino acids. V was trimmed by 4 bases and J by 0 bases, leaving 19 bases between them. Germline CDR1 reads SQVTM; CDR2 reads ANQGSEA. CDR3 sequence (DNA): TGCAGCGTTGCCAACACTAGAGGCAGGGTCTCCTACAATGAGCAGTTCTTC. Its protein is CSVANTRGRVSYNEQFF.

This clonotype has ten or more counts. The CDR3 reads CASSLARGDEQFF. The CDR3 nucleotides read TGTGCCAGCAGCTTAGCGCGGGGCGATGAGCAGTTCTTC. The chain uses TRBV7-2 and TRBJ2-1, with D possibly being TRBD2 (6 bases). The V gene's germline CDR1 is SGHTA and CDR2 FQGNSA. Trimming removed 0 bases at V and 8 bases at J, with 8 bases between. The CDR3 runs to 13 residues. The full variable domain, completed using reference TRBV7-2 and TRBJ2-1, is GAGVSQSPSNKVTEKGKDVELRCDPISGHTALYWYRQSLGQGLEFLIYFQGNSAPDKSGLPSDRFSAERTGGSVSTLTIQRTQQEDSAVYLCASSLARGDEQFFGPGTRLTVL.

In this sample, this clonotype turned up once. J is TRBJ2-1 and V is TRBV10-3; no reliable D call. The J call may be mistaken, given a closer DNA end match to TRBJ2-7. Germline CDR1 and CDR2: ENHRY and SYGVKD. The length of the CDR3 is 15 residues. The CDR3 DNA follows: TGTGCCATCAGTGAGTCGACGGTATCCTACAATGAGCAGTACTTC. Translating gives CAISESTVSYNEQYF.

At least ten counts were recorded for this clonotype. V and J are TRBV7-2 and TRBJ2-5; D possibly corresponds to TRBD2 (6 bases). Germline-derived CDR1 and CDR2 are SGHTA and FQGNSA. The CDR3 sequence is 16 residues long. V was clipped by 2 bases and J by 5 bases, with 18 bases between them. The CDR3 sequence: CASSLSEGQAGETQYF. CDR3 in DNA: TGTGCCAGCAGCTTATCGGAGGGGCAAGCCGGGGAGACCCAGTACTTC.

The genes are TRBV11-2 and TRBJ2-3; 10 bases are shared with TRBD2. After removal of 8 bases from V and 4 bases from J, the junction contained 6 bases not matched to a gene. The CDR3 consists of 14 residues. The germline CDR1 and CDR2 sequences are SGHAT and FQNNGV. CDR3 sequence reads: CASGAGGLPDTQYF. The DNA of the CDR3 is TGTGCCAGCGGAGCGGGAGGGCTCCCAGATACGCAGTATTTT. Combining the CDR3 with reference TRBV11-2 and TRBJ2-3 gives the whole variable domain EAGVAQSPRYKIIEKRQSVAFWCNPISGHATLYWYQQILGQGPKLLIQFQNNGVVDDSQLPKDRFSAERLKGVDSTLKIQPAKLEDSAVYLCASGAGGLPDTQYFGPGTRLTVL.

The rearrangement links TRBV20-1 to TRBJ1-2; 7 positions agree with TRBD1. The CDR3 totals 14 residues. V trimming: 6 bases; J trimming: 4 bases; junction bases outside the gene matches: 11. From germline, CDR1 is DFQATT and CDR2 SNEGSKA (reference sequence). Written as DNA, the CDR3 is TGCAGTGCAACTCGGGACAGTTCTTCCTATGGCTACACCTTC. Amino acid sequence: CSATRDSSSYGYTF.

The CDR3 DNA is TGCGCCAGCAGCACCGGGCCGGGTCAGCTCCAAGAGACCCAGTACTTC. Encoded protein: CASSTGPGQLQETQYF. This chain links TRBV5-1 with TRBJ2-5, with unresolved D. This CDR3 has 16 residues. V was pared by 4 bases and J by 1 base, with 17 bases between. Germline-derived CDR1 and CDR2 are SGHRS and YFSETQ.